Sequencing of this TCR beta chain was carried out in a study of circulating CD8 cells and anti-PD-1 response in melanoma. Study at large: Complete or partial response defined responders; stable or progressive disease, non-responders.

TCR libraries were prepared from about 15 ng of total RNA with the QIAseq Immune Repertoire TCR panel. TCRdb re-called the reads through MiXCR, storing one row per CDR3 protein. There are over 1,500 distinct CDR3 sequences in the sample; 7.4% occur only once, and under 9.5% lies in the top ten. Sorting of live CD3+CD8+TCRalphabeta+ cells by PD-1 and/or TIGIT gave four subsets. CDR1 and CDR2 from the germline V gene are SQVTM and ANQGSEA. CDR3 size: 14 residues. V lost 3 bases to trimming and J lost 5 bases, with 15 bases between them. This clonotype rates as large. The clonotype was recovered from a human donor with melanoma. V gene TRBV29-1 combines with J gene TRBJ2-3; D might be TRBD1 (6 bases). The sequenced sample was CD8+ T cells from PBMCs, obtained at baseline or after one month of anti-PD-1 therapy (not recorded which). As DNA, the CDR3 is TGCAGCGTTGATGGGCAGGGGCGATTAGATACGCAGTATTTT. This encodes CSVDGQGRLDTQYF.